The 3 T cell receptor beta chains in this list originate from one sample, sequenced in a study of blood T cell repertoires in COVID-19. Profiling relied on immunoSEQ multiplex PCR, and the TCRdb table lists in-frame clones only, not all of them. The sample holds hundreds of thousands of clones, roughly nine tenths seen once. Sequences were obtained from PBMCs or T cells enriched from blood (not recorded which). These receptors originate from a woman aged 50 to 60 in a cohort exposed to, infected with or recovered from COVID-19 (not recorded which).

This clone was seen only a few times. The chain carries TRBV29-1 and TRBJ1-1; 9 bases are shared with TRBD1. The ends lost 5 bases at V and 1 base at J; junction bases unmatched: 2. Germline V gene sequence: CDR1 SQVTM, CDR2 ANQGSEA. This CDR3 contains 13 residues. The CDR3 sequence: CSVTDRGNTEAFF. The CDR3 region has the DNA TGCAGCGTTACGGACAGGGGGAACACTGAAGCTTTCTTT.

This clone was picked up one time. V gene TRBV7-4 combines with J gene TRBJ1-3; D call uncertain. Trimming removed 2 bases from V and 0 bases from J, with 8 bases in between. Germline assignment: CDR1 SGHVT and CDR2 SQSDAQ. This CDR3 contains 15 residues. This CDR3 is CASSLQNNSGNTIYF. DNA of the CDR3: TGTGCCAGCAGCTTACAGAACAACTCTGGAAACACCATATATTTT.

The chain uses TRBV30 and TRBJ1-5, with no clear D. The V and J ends lost 2 bases and 6 bases respectively, with 14 bases between them. Per the germline V gene, CDR1 is GTSNPN and CDR2 is SVGIG (reference sequence). The CDR3 contains 14 residues. The CDR3 is CAWSTSGNSQPQHF. In DNA, the CDR3 is TGTGCCTGGAGTACCTCCGGCAACAGTCAGCCCCAGCATTTT.